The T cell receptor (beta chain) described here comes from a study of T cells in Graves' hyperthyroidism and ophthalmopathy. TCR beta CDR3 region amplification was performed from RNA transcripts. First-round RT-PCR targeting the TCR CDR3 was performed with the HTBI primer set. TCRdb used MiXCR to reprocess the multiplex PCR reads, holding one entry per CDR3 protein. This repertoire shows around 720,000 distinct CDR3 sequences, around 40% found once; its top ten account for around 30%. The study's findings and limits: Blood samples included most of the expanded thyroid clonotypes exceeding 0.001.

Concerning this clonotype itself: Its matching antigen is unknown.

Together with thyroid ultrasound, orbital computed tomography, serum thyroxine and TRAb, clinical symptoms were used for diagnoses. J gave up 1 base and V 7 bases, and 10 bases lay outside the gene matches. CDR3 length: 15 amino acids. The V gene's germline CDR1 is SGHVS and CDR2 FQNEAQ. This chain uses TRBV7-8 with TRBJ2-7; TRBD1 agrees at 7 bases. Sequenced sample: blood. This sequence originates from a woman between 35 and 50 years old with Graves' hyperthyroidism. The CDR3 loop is CASILSGTESYEQYF. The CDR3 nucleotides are TGTGCCAGCATTCTATCCGGGACAGAATCCTACGAGCAGTACTTC.